These T cell receptor beta chains were read from a single sample in a study of blood T cell repertoires in COVID-19. Assay used: immunoSEQ multiplex PCR; TCRdb lists only in-frame clones, some missing. This sample yields 110,000 to 150,000 clones, of which around 80% are seen a single time; around 5.5% belongs to the top ten. Sequenced input: PBMCs or T cells enriched from blood (not recorded which). The source of these receptors is a woman aged 50 to 65 who had recovered from COVID-19. The CDR3 runs from the conserved cysteine through the conserved F or W. D genes are given only for firm matches. Clone size appears in some rows only: once, few, many, or a class for an expanded clone.

d_call j_call v_call clone_size cdr3_nt cdr3_aa
- TRBJ1-5 TRBV6-5 - TGTGCCAGCAACAGGGCTATAAACAATCAGCCCCAGCATTTT CASNRAINNQPQHF
TRBD1 TRBJ1-2 TRBV4-2 - TGTGCCAGCAGCCCCGGGACAGCGAACTATGGCTACACCTTC CASSPGTANYGYTF
- TRBJ1-4 TRBV5-8 - TGTGCCAGCAGCTTGTTTGGGACAAGAACTAATGAAAAACTGTTTTTT CASSLFGTRTNEKLFF
- TRBJ1-2 TRBV6-6 - TGTGCCAGCAGTTACGGTGTACAGGGCGATGGCTACACCTTC CASSYGVQGDGYTF
TRBD1 TRBJ1-5 TRBV28 - TGTGCCAGCAGTGAACGGGACAGGGGCAATCAGCCCCAGCATTTT CASSERDRGNQPQHF
TRBD1 TRBJ1-4 TRBV5-4 once TGTGCCGGACAGGGACCAGATGAAAAACTGTTTTTT CAGQGPDEKLFF
TRBD1 TRBJ1-4 TRBV2 medium-sized TGTGCCAGCAGTGAAAGGGACAGGGGGCGGGTTGAAAAACTGTTTTTT CASSERDRGRVEKLFF
TRBD2 TRBJ2-3 TRBV5-1 - TGCGCCAGCAGCCCTCCCCACCTAGCGGGGGGGACAGATACGCAGTATTTT CASSPPHLAGGTDTQYF
TRBD1 TRBJ2-5 TRBV5-5 - TGTGCCAGCAGCTTGGCCGTCGGACAGGGGTTAGAGACCCAGTACTTC CASSLAVGQGLETQYF
- TRBJ1-1 TRBV10-3 - TGTGCCATCAGTGAGTCGGGGAGTAGCAAAGAAGCTTTCTTT CAISESGSSKEAFF
TRBD1 TRBJ2-7 TRBV7-9 once TGTGCCAGCAGCTGGATTCCGGGACAGGGGATCCACGAGCAGTACTTC CASSWIPGQGIHEQYF
TRBD1 TRBJ2-2 TRBV5-1 - TGCGCCAGCAGCTTTGGGACAGGGGCAGCCGGGGAGCTGTTTTTT CASSFGTGAAGELFF
TRBD1 TRBJ2-2 TRBV28 - TGTGCCGGCATTAGACAGGGGAGAGGGGAGCTGTTTTTT CAGIRQGRGELFF
- TRBJ2-1 TRBV24-1 - TGTGCCACCAGTGATTCTCTTGAGCAGTTCTTC CATSDSLEQFF
- TRBJ1-1 TRBV12-3/TRBV12-4 - TGTGCCAGCAGTTTACTCGATGGGGGGGCTTTCTTT CASSLLDGGAFF
TRBD2 TRBJ2-3 TRBV7-2 - TGTGCCAGCAGCTTCTTGCGGGGGGCAGATACGCAGTATTTT CASSFLRGADTQYF
- TRBJ2-5 TRBV2 - TGTGCCAGCAGCCCCAGGGACACCCAAGAGACCCAGTACTTC CASSPRDTQETQYF
- TRBJ1-5 TRBV28 many TGTGCCAGCACTCCTCGGGGGGGCATACAGCCCCAGCATTTT CASTPRGGIQPQHF
TRBD2 TRBJ2-2 TRBV24-1 - TGTGCCACCAGTGATTTCTTCGCGGGGGCGAACACCGGGGAGCTGTTTTTT CATSDFFAGANTGELFF
- TRBJ2-7 TRBV6-5 few TGTGCCAGCAGGGACAGCTCCTATGACGAGCAGTACTTC CASRDSSYDEQYF
- TRBJ1-4 TRBV5-1 - TGCGCCAGCAGCTTGGTAGGCAGGGCCAATGAAAAACTGTTTTTT CASSLVGRANEKLFF
- TRBJ1-1 TRBV15 - TGTGCCACCAGCAGAGAAAGGCGGGGCACTGAAGCTTTCTTT CATSRERRGTEAFF
- TRBJ1-2 TRBV20-1 - TGCAGTGCCCTTAACTATGGCTACACCTTC CSALNYGYTF
- TRBJ2-6 TRBV5-1 once TGCGCCAGCAGCTTGGCTCCAGGCTCTGGGGCCAACGTCCTGACTTTC CASSLAPGSGANVLTF
TRBD1 TRBJ2-7 TRBV29-1 - TGCAGCGCACTAGGGACAGGGGGCGGCGCGGGGGACTTCTCCTACGAGCAGTACTTC CSALGTGGGAGDFSYEQYF
TRBD1 TRBJ1-2 TRBV5-1 - TGCGCCAGCAGCTTGGACCAGGGGGCCGGTGGCTACACCTTC CASSLDQGAGGYTF
- TRBJ2-2 TRBV4-2 - TGTGCCAGCAGCCAAGAAACAGCCCCCACCGGGGAGCTGTTTTTT CASSQETAPTGELFF
TRBD1 TRBJ1-2 TRBV5-4 - TGTGCCAGCAGCTCACGGACAGGGGAACCTGCTAAACCCACCTTC CASSSRTGEPAKPTF
TRBD1 TRBJ1-2 TRBV28 - TGTGCCAGCAGTCGGGACAGGGGGCGAAGCTACACCTTC CASSRDRGRSYTF
- TRBJ1-2 TRBV14 - TGTGCCAGCAGCCAAGTGCCCCTCACACAAATGTATGGCTACACCTTC CASSQVPLTQMYGYTF
- TRBJ1-1 TRBV11-2 - TGTGCCAGCAGTGTGCCGGGGAGGGCGCGTGAAGCTTTCTTT CASSVPGRAREAFF
- TRBJ2-2 TRBV5-1 - TGCGCCAGCAGCTTAAGACCGGGTGGCGGGGAGCTGTTTTTT CASSLRPGGGELFF
- TRBJ2-3 TRBV9 - TGTGCCAGCAGCGTAGACCTAGAGATAGATACGCAGTATTTT CASSVDLEIDTQYF
- TRBJ1-1 TRBV2 few TGTGCCAGCAGGGGACTGGGAGGGAACACTGAAGCTTTCTTT CASRGLGGNTEAFF
- TRBJ1-1 TRBV5-8 - TGTGCCAGCAGCTTGGAGACAGCCTTCACTGAAGCTTTCTTT CASSLETAFTEAFF
TRBD2 TRBJ2-7 TRBV5-1 - TGCGCCAGCAGCCAGCGGGACCGCGACGAGCAGTACTTC CASSQRDRDEQYF
TRBD2 TRBJ2-1 TRBV27 - TGTGCCAGCAGCATGTCCGGGACTAGGATCCACAATGAGCAGTTCTTC CASSMSGTRIHNEQFF
- TRBJ1-6 TRBV30 - TGTGCCTGGAGTGGGGGCCATAATTCACCCCTCCACTTT CAWSGGHNSPLHF
- TRBJ1-6 TRBV27 - TGTGCCAGCAGTTTCACAGGGCGAAATTCACCCCTCCACTTT CASSFTGRNSPLHF
- TRBJ1-2 TRBV28 - TGTGCCAGCAGTAATCGGGTGTCCTATGGCTACACCTTC CASSNRVSYGYTF
- TRBJ1-6 TRBV28 - TGTGCCAGCACTCCGGGATCCTCGCGGGTCCTCCACTTT CASTPGSSRVLHF
- TRBJ1-4 TRBV11-2 - TGTGCCAGCAGCTTAGCGGAAGTGACTCCGAGGGAAAAACTGTTTTTT CASSLAEVTPREKLFF